This T cell receptor beta chain was retrieved from a study of OX40 agonist ivuxolimab in advanced cancers. Study-level background: Ivuxolimab, which is an agonistic anti-OX40 (CD134) antibody, was administered to the patients. Ivuxolimab was delivered to patients intravenously every 2 weeks at doses spanning 0.01 to 10 mg/kg. Study-wide findings and caveats: Relative to CD4+ cells, CD8+ T cells on average had more expanded clones. The investigators did not determine what antigen specificity the expanded peripheral T cells had.

The data were produced by immunoSEQ multiplex PCR, yet TCRdb's version contains in-frame clones alone and is incomplete. The table has over 65,000 clones, about four fifths seen once; the top ten hold about 0.51%. As concerns this clone: Its antigen is unidentified.

Germline V lookup: CDR1 MDHEN, CDR2 SYDVKM. This CDR3 has 12 residues. V lost 5 bases, J lost 6 bases, and 10 bases lay in between. The chain employs TRBV28 and TRBJ1-2, with a weak D call TRBD1 (5 bases). This specimen consisted of CD4+ or CD8+ T cells sorted from blood, obtained in a trial of the OX40 agonist ivuxolimab. The clonotype originates from an adult with an advanced solid tumor such as melanoma, head and neck, liver or kidney cancer. The CDR3 sequence: CASSQQGNGYTF. CDR3 sequence (DNA): TGTGCCAGCAGTCAGCAGGGTAATGGCTACACCTTC.